Presented here are 19 T cell receptor beta chains from one specimen sequenced in a study of cytomegalovirus exposure and HLA in healthy donors. PCR used 60 Vbeta primers and 13 Jbeta primers. Generated by immunoSEQ multiplex PCR, the TCRdb table keeps only in-frame clones and is missing some. The data hold 130,000 to 150,000 clones, with around 85% observed a single time. Sequencing was performed on PBMCs. These receptors were taken from a woman younger than 45 in good health and CMV-seronegative.

V is TRBV19 and J is TRBJ1-6; tentatively, D is TRBD1 (6 bases). The germline V gene encodes CDR1 LNHDA and CDR2 SQIVND (reference sequence). The V and J ends lost 5 bases and 7 bases respectively, with 15 bases between them. CDR3 length: 15 residues. The CDR3 reads CASSRRDIGNSPLHF. CDR3 bases: TGTGCCAGTAGTCGCAGGGACATCGGAAATTCACCCCTCCACTTT.

Worth noting for this clone: A read error is likely, as this CDR3 ends without the conserved phenylalanine or tryptophan. The chain employs TRBV2 and TRBJ1-2, with TRBD1 matching 7 bases. Germline V gene sequence: CDR1 SNHLY, CDR2 FYNNEI. V gave up 4 bases and J gave up 6 bases; unmatched junction bases: 8. This CDR3 region has 14 residues. The CDR3 DNA reads TGTGCCAGCAGTGCTCGACAGGGAGGAAATGGCTACACCCTC. Its translation: CASSARQGGNGYTL.

V usage is TRBV7-2 and J usage is TRBJ2-7, with 7 bases fitting TRBD1. V shed 5 bases, J shed 2 bases, and the junction held 9 bases outside the gene matches. Germline-derived CDR1 and CDR2 are SGHTA and FQGNSA. There are 15 residues in the CDR3. The CDR3 sequence is CASSTTGTVAYEQYF. DNA for the CDR3: TGTGCCAGCAGCACAACTGGGACAGTTGCCTACGAGCAGTACTTC.

The gene calls are TRBV7-8 and TRBJ2-7; a possible D gene is TRBD1 (6 bases). The germline V gene has CDR1 SGHVS and CDR2 FQNEAQ. The germline V and J ends were trimmed by 0 bases and 5 bases, with 11 bases remaining between them. CDR3 length equals 14 residues. As DNA, the CDR3 is TGTGCCAGCAGCTTAGCCAGGGGTTACCACGAGCAGTACTTC. Translation gives CASSLARGYHEQYF.

This clone was detected only a few times. The chain has TRBV6-1 and TRBJ1-5; 8 bases match TRBD1. The CDR3 contains 15 residues. V was clipped by 9 bases and J by 6 bases; unmatched bases: 13. Per germline, CDR1 MNHNS and CDR2 SASEGT. This CDR3 reads CASLMSGGRSQPQHF. As DNA, the CDR3 is TGTGCCAGTCTTATGTCAGGGGGCAGGAGTCAGCCCCAGCATTTT.

The chain combines TRBV9 with TRBJ2-7; TRBD1 agrees at 11 bases. This CDR3 is 14 amino acids long. J was trimmed by 3 bases and V by 4 bases; bases with no gene match: 3. Germline assignment: CDR1 SGDLS and CDR2 YYNGEE. CDR3 sequence reads: CASSYGTGGYEQYF. The DNA of the CDR3 is TGTGCCAGCAGCTACGGGACAGGGGGCTACGAGCAGTACTTC. The full variable domain, with the rest looked up from reference TRBV9 and TRBJ2-7, is DSGVTQTPKHLITATGQRVTLRCSPRSGDLSVYWYQQSLDQGLQFLIQYYNGEERAKGNILERFSAQQFPDLHSELNLSSLELGDSALYFCASSYGTGGYEQYFGPGTRLTVT.

This clone was counted a single time. The chain carries TRBV7-9 and TRBJ2-5, with D perhaps matching TRBD2 (6 bases). The DNA matches TRBJ2-7 better at its end, which makes the J call doubtful. The CDR3 contains 15 residues. Germline V gives CDR1 SEHNR, CDR2 FQNEAQ (reference sequence). This CDR3 is CASSTGLAGPYEQYF. In DNA form, the CDR3 reads TGTGCCAGCAGCACGGGACTGGCGGGACCCTACGAGCAGTACTTC.

The chain joins TRBV12-5 to TRBJ1-4; 7 nucleotides line up with TRBD1. From germline, CDR1 is LGHNT and CDR2 FRNRAP. Trimming removed 1 base from V and 15 bases from J; junction bases left unmatched: 5. The CDR3 spans 12 residues. CDR3 nucleotides: TGTGCTAGTGGTTTGGATGCCGGGACAGTGTTTTTT. Its protein product is CASGLDAGTVFF.

This chain joins TRBV4-1 and TRBJ1-1; D gene uncertain. The CDR3 runs to 15 residues. The V end lost 0 bases, the J end lost 0 bases, and 8 bases lay between the germline ends. Germline CDR1 is MGHRA and CDR2 is YSYEKL. In nucleotides, the CDR3 is TGCGCCAGCAGCCAAGATCCCGTAGTGAACACTGAAGCTTTCTTT. This sequence encodes CASSQDPVVNTEAFF.

The chain uses TRBV5-6 and TRBJ1-2; the D is unclear. V was clipped by 4 bases and J by 6 bases, with 13 bases between them. The CDR3 length is 13 residues. The germline V gene encodes CDR1 SGHDT and CDR2 YYEEEE. CDR3 sequence: CASSAWLPDGYTF. The DNA for the CDR3 is TGTGCCAGCAGCGCATGGTTGCCGGATGGCTACACCTTC.

The rearrangement uses TRBV18 and TRBJ2-5, with 9 bases aligning to TRBD2. Germline values: CDR1 KGHSH, CDR2 LQKENI. Losses at the gene ends were 8 bases for V and 3 bases for J; bases not matched to a gene: 10. CDR3 length: 15 residues. This CDR3 is CASATGLAAKETQYF. The CDR3 DNA follows: TGTGCCAGCGCTACGGGACTAGCAGCGAAAGAGACCCAGTACTTC.

The gene calls are TRBV19 and TRBJ1-1; a weak D match, TRBD1 (5 bases). Trimming pared 7 bases from V and 1 base from J, leaving 16 bases between. Germline CDR1 LNHDA, CDR2 SQIVND (reference sequence). This CDR3 region has 15 residues. CDR3 in DNA: TGTGCCAGTACCCCCTTTGGGGCAGCGAACACTGAAGCTTTCTTT. Protein: CASTPFGAANTEAFF.

J is TRBJ2-3 and V is TRBV14; D is unclear. The CDR3 is made up of 15 amino acids. Germline values: CDR1 SGHDN, CDR2 FVKESK. The V gene lost 5 bases and the J gene lost 8 bases, with 20 bases spanning the gap. The CDR3 coding sequence is TGTGCCAGCAGCTCCCGACAAGGATTAATTAGTACGCAGTATTTT. This gives the protein CASSSRQGLISTQYF.

This chain uses TRBV11-2 with TRBJ2-5; no definite D call. The germline V and J ends were trimmed by 6 bases and 7 bases, with 12 bases remaining between them. Germline CDR1 SGHAT, CDR2 FQNNGV. This CDR3 has 12 amino acids. CDR3 nucleotides: TGTGCCAGCAGGCTCGGTCCGGGGACCCAGTACTTC. This codes for CASRLGPGTQYF.

This clone was detected only a few times. The CDR3: CATTGQLYEQYF. The CDR3 nucleotides read TGTGCCACCACGGGACAGCTCTACGAGCAGTACTTC. The chain joins TRBV6-1 to TRBJ2-7; 7 nucleotides agree with TRBD1. V was clipped by 10 bases and J by 3 bases; unmatched bases: 6. Germline assignment: CDR1 MNHNS and CDR2 SASEGT. The CDR3 runs 12 residues.

The chain links TRBV5-1 to TRBJ1-2; 7 bases agree with TRBD1. This CDR3 contains 15 residues. Germline V CDR1 and CDR2: SGHRS, YFSETQ. V shed 4 bases, J shed 3 bases, and the junction held 9 bases outside the gene matches. The CDR3 DNA reads TGCGCCAGCAGCCCGCGACCGACAGGGTACTATGGCTACACCTTC. It encodes CASSPRPTGYYGYTF.

The rearrangement links TRBV6-1 to TRBJ2-5; no definite D call. CDR1 and CDR2 (germline): MNHNS, SASEGT. Trimming removed 2 bases from V and 0 bases from J, with 4 bases in between. The CDR3 covers 13 residues. The CDR3 nucleotides read TGTGCCAGCAGTGAAACATACCAAGAGACCCAGTACTTC. It codes for CASSETYQETQYF.

J is TRBJ2-5 and V is TRBV6-5; D perhaps matches TRBD2 (6 bases). Germline CDR1 is MNHEY and CDR2 is SVGAGI. This CDR3 has 11 amino acids. V shed 4 bases and J shed 13 bases, with 13 bases lying between them. CDR3 sequence: CASSLGGHLYF. In nucleotides, the CDR3 is TGTGCCAGCAGTTTGGGAGGCCACTTGTACTTC.

The chain has TRBV5-5 and TRBJ1-5, with TRBD1 matching 7 bases. Germline V gives CDR1 SGHKS, CDR2 YYEKEE (reference sequence). The junction had 16 bases not matched to a gene; V was cut back by 5 bases and J by 5 bases. The CDR3 consists of 17 residues. CDR3 residues: CASSIRGRGTDHQPQHF. The CDR3 region has the DNA TGTGCCAGCAGTATAAGGGGACGGGGGACAGATCATCAGCCCCAGCATTTT. Filled out from reference TRBV5-5 and TRBJ1-5, the complete variable domain reads DAGVTQSPTHLIKTRGQQVTLRCSPISGHKSVSWYQQVLGQGPQFIFQYYEKEERGRGNFPDRFSARQFPNYSSELNVNALLLGDSALYLCASSIRGRGTDHQPQHFGDGTRLSIL.